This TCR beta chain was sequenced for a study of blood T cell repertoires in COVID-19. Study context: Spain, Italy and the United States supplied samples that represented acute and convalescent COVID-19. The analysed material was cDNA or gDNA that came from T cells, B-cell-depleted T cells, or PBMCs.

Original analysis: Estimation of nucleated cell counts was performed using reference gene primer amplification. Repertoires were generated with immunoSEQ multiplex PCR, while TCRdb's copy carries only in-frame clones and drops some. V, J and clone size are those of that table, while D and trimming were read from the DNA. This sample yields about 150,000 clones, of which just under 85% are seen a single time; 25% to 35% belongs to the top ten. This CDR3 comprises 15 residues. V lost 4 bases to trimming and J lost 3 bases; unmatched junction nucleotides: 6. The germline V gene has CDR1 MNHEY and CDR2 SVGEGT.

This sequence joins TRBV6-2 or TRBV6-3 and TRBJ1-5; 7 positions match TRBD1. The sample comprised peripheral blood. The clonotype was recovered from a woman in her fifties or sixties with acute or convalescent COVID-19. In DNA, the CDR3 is TGTGCCAGCAGTTTATGGCAGGGGGTCAATCAGCCCCAGCATTTT. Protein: CASSLWQGVNQPQHF.